The 2 T cell receptor beta chains below all came from one sample that was sequenced in a study of blood T cell repertoires in COVID-19. The protocol was immunoSEQ multiplex PCR, while the TCRdb copy is restricted to in-frame clones and leaves out a portion. Of about 400,000 clones listed, about 87% were seen once; the top ten hold around 3%. The sequenced material came from peripheral blood. The receptor source for this set is a human donor in a cohort sampled during active COVID-19.

CDR3 region: CASSSTGNTEAFF. The CDR3 DNA is TGTGCCAGCAGCTCAACGGGGAACACTGAAGCTTTCTTT. The chain has TRBV3-1 (or the pseudogene TRBV3-2) and TRBJ1-1; D call uncertain. The V gene lost 5 bases and the J gene lost 1 base, with 8 bases spanning the gap. This CDR3 is built from 13 residues. Looked up from germline, CDR1 is LGHDT and CDR2 is YNNKEL (reference sequence).

This clone has a handful of counts. V and J are TRBV7-9 and TRBJ2-7, with D tentatively TRBD1 (5 bases). The CDR3 length is 13 residues. The V end lost 3 bases, the J end lost 5 bases, and 11 bases lay between the germline ends. The V gene's germline CDR1 is SEHNR and CDR2 FQNEAQ (reference sequence). CDR3 DNA sequence: TGTGCCAGCAGCTTGCAGGGTTCCCACGAGCAGTACTTC. The encoded protein is CASSLQGSHEQYF.